These 19 T cell receptor beta chains were sequenced from one sample in a study of blood T cells in healthy people across ages. The use of a sample-barcoded 5' primer and a J-beta primer mix characterized a second PCR of about 6 to 11 cycles. A single record per CDR3 protein comes from TCRdb applying MiXCR to the 5' RACE reads. Here the sample spans roughly 1.5 million distinct CDR3 sequences, approximately 42% being singletons. Sample: blood. The receptors were gathered from a woman under 30 in good health.

This chain joins TRBV6-5 and TRBJ2-3, with 7 nucleotides matching TRBD2. The V gene's germline CDR1 is MNHEY and CDR2 SVGAGI. The CDR3 has 16 amino acids. V gave up 2 bases and J gave up 1 base; unmatched junction bases: 6. CDR3 amino acids: CASSYLASGGTDTQYF. The CDR3 DNA is TGTGCCAGCAGTTACCTGGCTAGCGGAGGCACAGATACGCAGTATTTT.

This clonotype was observed at least ten times. The chain is built from TRBV20-1 and TRBJ2-5; D gene ambiguous. Trimming removed 3 bases from V and 0 bases from J, with 8 bases in between. In germline, CDR1 is DFQATT, CDR2 SNEGSKA (reference sequence). The CDR3 contains 13 residues. In nucleotides, the CDR3 is TGCAGTGCTAGGGGGTCGTACCAAGAGACCCAGTACTTC. Translated: CSARGSYQETQYF.

This clonotype was recorded a few times. The chain couples TRBV12-3 or TRBV12-4 to TRBJ1-2; perhaps TRBD1 as D (6 bases). The CDR3 covers 14 residues. Trimming stripped 2 bases from V and 2 bases from J, with 9 bases between. CDR3 in DNA: TGTGCCAGCAGTTTATACAGGGCCAACTATGGCTACACCTTC. Its translation is CASSLYRANYGYTF.

The chain employs TRBV12-3 or TRBV12-4 and TRBJ2-1; 15 bases map to TRBD2. CDR3 length: 19 residues. V shed 6 bases and J 4 bases; nucleotides not matched to a gene: 13. CDR3 protein: CASSQQASGLAGGYNEQFF. The CDR3 DNA follows: TGTGCCAGCAGCCAACAGGCTTCGGGACTAGCGGGAGGATACAATGAGCAGTTCTTC.

The chain recombines TRBV29-1 with TRBJ2-1; 9 nucleotides agree with TRBD2. The CDR3 is 15 amino acids. CDR1 and CDR2 from the germline V gene are SQVTM and ANQGSEA. V shed 1 base and J 3 bases; nucleotides not matched to a gene: 4. CDR3 amino acids: CSVEARTSVYNEQFF. Here the CDR3 DNA reads TGCAGCGTTGAAGCAAGGACTAGCGTCTACAATGAGCAGTTCTTC.

This clonotype was counted a few times. The chain links TRBV2 to TRBJ2-1; D is unresolved. The germline V gene encodes CDR1 SNHLY and CDR2 FYNNEI. Trimming left V 1 base short and J 0 bases short, with 7 bases between. The CDR3 sequence is 15 residues long. As DNA, the CDR3 is TGTGCCAGCAGTGAAGTGGAGTTCTCCTACAATGAGCAGTTCTTC. Translated, it gives CASSEVEFSYNEQFF.

The rearrangement uses TRBV4-3 and TRBJ2-1; 7 positions agree with TRBD2. The J segment lost 8 bases and the V segment lost 5 bases, leaving 9 bases of the junction unmatched. Germline V gene data show CDR1 as LGHNA and CDR2 as YSLEER. The CDR3 contains 14 residues. CDR3 protein: CASSTRMGGDEQFF. In DNA form, the CDR3 reads TGCGCCAGCAGCACTCGAATGGGGGGGGATGAGCAGTTCTTC.

This clonotype was recorded once. The V and J genes are TRBV12-3 or TRBV12-4 and TRBJ2-1; perhaps TRBD2 as D (7 bases). V was clipped by 5 bases and J by 4 bases, with 18 bases between them. This CDR3 has 16 amino acids. Written as DNA, the CDR3 is TGTGCCAGCAGTAATCACCTGGGGGGGCGGTACAATGAGCAGTTCTTC. It encodes CASSNHLGGRYNEQFF.

This clonotype was picked up a small number of times. This chain uses TRBV27 with TRBJ1-5; D remains ambiguous. V was shortened by 6 bases and J by 0 bases, with 12 bases between the two germline ends. Germline lookup yields CDR1 MNHEY and CDR2 SMNVEV (reference sequence). The CDR3 loop spans 15 amino acids. The CDR3 loop reads CASRAKQVSNQPQHF. CDR3 DNA sequence: TGTGCCAGCAGGGCAAAACAAGTTAGCAATCAGCCCCAGCATTTT.

The genes are TRBV6-6 and TRBJ1-5, with D unclear. Per the germline V gene, CDR1 is MNHNY and CDR2 is SVGAGI (reference sequence). CDR3 length: 12 amino acids. The V gene lost 6 bases and the J gene lost 10 bases, with 13 bases spanning the gap. The CDR3 reads CASRPTGPPQHF. The CDR3 bases are TGTGCCAGCAGGCCCACGGGTCCTCCCCAGCATTTT.

This clonotype turned up a few times. The chain has TRBV2 and TRBJ2-7; D unclear. Trimming removed 3 bases from V and 7 bases from J, with 7 bases in between. The V gene's germline CDR1 is SNHLY and CDR2 FYNNEI. CDR3 length: 11 residues. CDR3 in amino acids: CASSDVGEQYF. CDR3 sequence (DNA): TGTGCCAGCAGTGACGTGGGAGAGCAGTACTTC.

This clonotype has only a few counts. The chain employs TRBV20-1 and TRBJ1-1, with D unclear. Germline-derived CDR1 and CDR2 are DFQATT and SNEGSKA (reference sequence). The CDR3 runs to 11 residues. CDR3 bases: TGCATCTTAGGGAGCGCAGCTGAAGCTTTCTTT. It codes for CILGSAAEAFF.

This clonotype was observed a handful of times. The chain joins TRBV29-1 to TRBJ1-1; D remains unclear. The V and J ends lost 1 base and 5 bases respectively, with 11 bases between them. There are 13 residues in the CDR3. CDR1 is SQVTM and CDR2 is ANQGSEA in the germline V gene. CDR3 sequence: CSVEGGRETEAFF. CDR3 nucleotide sequence: TGCAGCGTTGAAGGCGGACGTGAGACTGAAGCTTTCTTT.

As DNA, the CDR3 is TGTGCCAGCAGACAGGGGCTCACTGAAGCTTTCTTT. Amino acids: CASRQGLTEAFF. J is TRBJ1-1 and V is TRBV6-6; 7 bases line up with TRBD1. The CDR3 contains 12 residues. Trimming at V came to 6 bases and at J to 4 bases, leaving 2 bases not matched to a gene. Germline lookup yields CDR1 MNHNY and CDR2 SVGAGI (reference sequence).

The V and J genes are TRBV4-3 and TRBJ1-1; 7 positions agree with TRBD1. From germline, CDR1 is LGHNA and CDR2 YSLEER. CDR3 length equals 16 residues. V shed 1 base and J 1 base; nucleotides not matched to a gene: 6. CDR3 residues: CASSQVRTGQNTEAFF. In DNA form, the CDR3 reads TGCGCCAGCAGCCAAGTTAGGACAGGCCAGAACACTGAAGCTTTCTTT.

This clonotype was observed a handful of times. V usage is TRBV27 and J usage is TRBJ2-1; 9 bases agree with TRBD2. Germline CDR1 is MNHEY and CDR2 is SMNVEV (reference sequence). Trimming cost V 6 bases and J 4 bases; bases outside gene matches: 4. This CDR3 is 14 amino acids long. The CDR3 here is CASRIAGEYNEQFF. The CDR3 nucleotides read TGTGCCAGCAGAATAGCGGGAGAGTACAATGAGCAGTTCTTC.

In this sample, this clonotype turned up a few times. The rearrangement uses TRBV6-2 or TRBV6-3 and TRBJ1-5; TRBD1 is a possible D gene (5 bases). This CDR3 has 14 amino acids. The germline V and J ends were trimmed by 2 bases and 6 bases, with 11 bases remaining between them. Germline CDR1 reads MNHEY; CDR2 reads SVGEGT. The CDR3 DNA is TGTGCCAGCAGTTACGGGGCGGGGATTCAGCCCCAGCATTTT. Protein product: CASSYGAGIQPQHF.

The sample holds one count of this clonotype. A much larger clone lies one base from this, so it may be a read error. The CDR3 bases are TGCAGCGGTGCCAGGGACCTCTCCTACGAGCAGTACTTC. Translation gives CSGARDLSYEQYF. V and J are TRBV29-1 and TRBJ2-7; D assignment may be TRBD1 or TRBD2 (5 bases each). CDR3 length equals 13 residues. Germline V gene sequence: CDR1 SQVTM, CDR2 ANQGSEA. The V end was cut by 7 bases, the J end by 0 bases, with 13 bases between.

There are a few counts of this clonotype. J is TRBJ2-5 and V is TRBV11-2; D not certain. The last part of the DNA fits TRBJ2-7 better; the J call may be wrong. This CDR3 region has 13 residues. Germline V CDR1 and CDR2: SGHAT, FQNNGV. This chain's CDR3 is CASSGRVVDEQYF. The CDR3 coding sequence is TGTGCCAGCAGCGGCCGGGTGGTGGACGAGCAGTACTTC.